These T cell receptor beta chains were read from a single sample in a study of blood T cell repertoires in COVID-19. Produced via immunoSEQ multiplex PCR; TCRdb's table is partial and in-frame only. In the table there are about 480,000 clones, around 90% of which are singletons. Specimen: peripheral blood. The receptors derive from a woman between 45 and 60 years old with COVID-19, enrolled during active disease. Both conserved end residues are part of each CDR3. D genes are given only for firm matches. Size is stated for part of the rows, as once, few or many counts, or as a class when the clone is expanded.

size	J	V	D	DNA	CDR3
.	TRBJ1-2	TRBV29-1	TRBD1	TGCAGCGTTACACAGGGGGACTATGGCTACACCTTC	CSVTQGDYGYTF
.	TRBJ1-5	TRBV3-1/TRBV3-2	.	TGTGCCAGCAGCCAAAGATTGGGGCGGCAGCCCCAGCATTTT	CASSQRLGRQPQHF
.	TRBJ1-2	TRBV27	.	TGTGCCAGCAGTTTCGGAGGGTTCTATGGCTACACCTTC	CASSFGGFYGYTF
.	TRBJ1-2	TRBV6-7	TRBD1	TGTGCCAGCAGTGACGGGGACAGTTCCAGGGGCTACACCTTC	CASSDGDSSRGYTF
.	TRBJ1-6	TRBV19	TRBD1	TGTGCCAGTAGTACGACAGGGGGTAATTCACCCCTCCACTTT	CASSTTGGNSPLHF
.	TRBJ1-5	TRBV7-2	TRBD1	TGTGCCAGCAGCTGGGGGACAGGGGAGGGTCAGCCCCAGCATTTT	CASSWGTGEGQPQHF
.	TRBJ2-2	TRBV5-6	TRBD2	TGTGCCAGCAGCCTGCCCGGGACTACGAACACCGGGGAGCTGTTTTTT	CASSLPGTTNTGELFF
.	TRBJ1-1	TRBV5-1	.	TGCGCCAGCAGCTTGCTTCCGGTAGACACTGAAGCTTTCTTT	CASSLLPVDTEAFF
.	TRBJ1-2	TRBV6-5	TRBD1	TGTGCCAGCAGTTACTCCGGACAGGGGTTAAACTATGGCTACACCTTC	CASSYSGQGLNYGYTF
.	TRBJ1-5	TRBV7-8	.	TGTGCCAGCAGCTTAGGGGGAAGAGGGAGCAATCAGCCCCAGCATTTT	CASSLGGRGSNQPQHF
.	TRBJ1-2	TRBV2	.	TGTGCCAGCAGTGAATGGTCACAGCGGCTTGGCTACACCTTC	CASSEWSQRLGYTF
.	TRBJ2-7	TRBV18	TRBD2	TGTGCCAGCTCACCGGTATCAGCGGGGGGGAGCAACGAGCAGTACTTC	CASSPVSAGGSNEQYF
.	TRBJ1-3	TRBV3-1/TRBV3-2	.	TGTGCCAGCTCGCCGTTTCTAAGCTCTGGAAACACCATATATTTT	CASSPFLSSGNTIYF
.	TRBJ2-1	TRBV5-1	TRBD2	TGCGCCAGCAGACCCGGGACTAGCGGTTCCAATGAGCAGTTCTTC	CASRPGTSGSNEQFF
.	TRBJ1-2	TRBV6-5	TRBD1	TGTGCCAGCAACACCGGGACAGGAGACCGTTATGGCTACACCTTC	CASNTGTGDRYGYTF
few	TRBJ2-2	TRBV7-3	.	TGTGCCAGCAGCCCACAAGGGGCCCAGCTGTTTTTT	CASSPQGAQLFF
once	TRBJ1-2	TRBV29-1	.	TGCAGCGTATACCGCAGGGACACCTATGGCTACACCTTC	CSVYRRDTYGYTF
.	TRBJ1-1	TRBV5-4	.	TGTGCCAGCAGCCTCGGGGTAAACACTGAAGCTTTCTTT	CASSLGVNTEAFF
.	TRBJ1-3	TRBV4-1	.	TGCGCCAGCAGCCAAGGGAGCTCTGGAAACACCATATATTTT	CASSQGSSGNTIYF
.	TRBJ2-2	TRBV5-4	TRBD2	TGTGCCAGCAGCAGGACTAGCGGGGGGGCCGGGGAGCTGTTTTTT	CASSRTSGGAGELFF
.	TRBJ1-3	TRBV10-1	.	TGCGCCAGCAGTGAAGGTCGGGGCTCTGGAAACACCATATATTTT	CASSEGRGSGNTIYF
.	TRBJ1-2	TRBV30	.	TGTGCCTGGAGTCGGGACAATGCGGTTCAGGGCTATGGCTACACCTTC	CAWSRDNAVQGYGYTF
.	TRBJ2-5	TRBV7-2	TRBD2	TGTGCCAGCAGAGGGCGGGGGGTCCAAGAGACCCAGTACTTC	CASRGRGVQETQYF
.	TRBJ2-5	TRBV10-2	.	TGCGCCAGCAGTTTAGCGGAGACCCAGTACTTC	CASSLAETQYF
.	TRBJ2-7	TRBV7-3	TRBD2	TGTGCCAGCAGCCTACGGGGGGGAGAGCAGTACTTC	CASSLRGGEQYF